This TCR beta chain was recorded in a study of blood T cell repertoires in COVID-19. Study as a whole: PBMCs, B-cell-depleted T cells, or T cells provided the cDNA or gDNA that made up the material.

In its sample, this clone was seen once. This CDR3 comprises 13 residues. V was cut by 3 bases and J by 13 bases, with 15 bases left in between. Per the germline V gene, CDR1 is LNHDA and CDR2 is SQIVND (reference sequence). Clones were sequenced by immunoSEQ multiplex PCR, and TCRdb holds only the in-frame ones, with some missing. The sample has 200,000 to 250,000 clones, roughly 84% seen once. This TCR was recovered from a man younger than 40 in a cohort exposed to, infected with or recovered from COVID-19 (not recorded which). This chain uses TRBV19 with TRBJ1-4; D ambiguous. The sequenced material came from PBMCs or T cells enriched from blood (not recorded which). CDR3 sequence: CASSITVTGLLFF. The DNA of the CDR3 is TGTGCCAGTAGTATTACGGTAACCGGGTTACTGTTTTTT.